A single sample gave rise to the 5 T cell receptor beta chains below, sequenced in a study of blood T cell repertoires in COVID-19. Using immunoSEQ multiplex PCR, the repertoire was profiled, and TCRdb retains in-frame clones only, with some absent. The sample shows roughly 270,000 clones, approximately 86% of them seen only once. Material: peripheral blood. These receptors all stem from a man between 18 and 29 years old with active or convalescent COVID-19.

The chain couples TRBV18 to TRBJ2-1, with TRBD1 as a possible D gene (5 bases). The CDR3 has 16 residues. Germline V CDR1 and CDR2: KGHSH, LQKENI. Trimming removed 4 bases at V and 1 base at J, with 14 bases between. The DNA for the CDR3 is TGTGCCAGCTCACAAGCGCAGGGAAGATCCTACAATGAGCAGTTCTTC. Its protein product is CASSQAQGRSYNEQFF.

CDR3 DNA sequence: TGTGCCAGCAGCCCCGTTGGGAGTGGCTACACCTTC. This gives the protein CASSPVGSGYTF. The gene calls are TRBV11-2 and TRBJ1-2; D gene ambiguous. Germline CDR1 reads SGHAT; CDR2 reads FQNNGV. V lost 5 bases and J lost 7, with 11 bases in between. The CDR3 is made up of 12 amino acids.

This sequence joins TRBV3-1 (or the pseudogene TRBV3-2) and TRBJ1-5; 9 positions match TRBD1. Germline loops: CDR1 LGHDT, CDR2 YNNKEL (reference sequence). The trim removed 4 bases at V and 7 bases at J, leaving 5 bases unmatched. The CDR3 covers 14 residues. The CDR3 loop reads CASSRGQGGQPQHF. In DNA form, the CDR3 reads TGTGCCAGCAGCCGGGGACAGGGCGGCCAGCCCCAGCATTTT.

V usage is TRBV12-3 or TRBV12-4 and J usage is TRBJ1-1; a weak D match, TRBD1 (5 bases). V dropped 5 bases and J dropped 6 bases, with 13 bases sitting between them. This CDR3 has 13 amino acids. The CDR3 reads CASSASRGAEAFF. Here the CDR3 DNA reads TGTGCCAGCAGTGCTAGCCGGGGGGCTGAAGCTTTCTTT.

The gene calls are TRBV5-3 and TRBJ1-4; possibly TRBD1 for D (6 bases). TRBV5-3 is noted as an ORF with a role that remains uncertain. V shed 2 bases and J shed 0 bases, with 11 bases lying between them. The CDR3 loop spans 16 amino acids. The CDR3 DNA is TGTGCCAGAAGCTTCGCCAGACAGGCAACTAATGAAAAACTGTTTTTT. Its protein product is CARSFARQATNEKLFF.